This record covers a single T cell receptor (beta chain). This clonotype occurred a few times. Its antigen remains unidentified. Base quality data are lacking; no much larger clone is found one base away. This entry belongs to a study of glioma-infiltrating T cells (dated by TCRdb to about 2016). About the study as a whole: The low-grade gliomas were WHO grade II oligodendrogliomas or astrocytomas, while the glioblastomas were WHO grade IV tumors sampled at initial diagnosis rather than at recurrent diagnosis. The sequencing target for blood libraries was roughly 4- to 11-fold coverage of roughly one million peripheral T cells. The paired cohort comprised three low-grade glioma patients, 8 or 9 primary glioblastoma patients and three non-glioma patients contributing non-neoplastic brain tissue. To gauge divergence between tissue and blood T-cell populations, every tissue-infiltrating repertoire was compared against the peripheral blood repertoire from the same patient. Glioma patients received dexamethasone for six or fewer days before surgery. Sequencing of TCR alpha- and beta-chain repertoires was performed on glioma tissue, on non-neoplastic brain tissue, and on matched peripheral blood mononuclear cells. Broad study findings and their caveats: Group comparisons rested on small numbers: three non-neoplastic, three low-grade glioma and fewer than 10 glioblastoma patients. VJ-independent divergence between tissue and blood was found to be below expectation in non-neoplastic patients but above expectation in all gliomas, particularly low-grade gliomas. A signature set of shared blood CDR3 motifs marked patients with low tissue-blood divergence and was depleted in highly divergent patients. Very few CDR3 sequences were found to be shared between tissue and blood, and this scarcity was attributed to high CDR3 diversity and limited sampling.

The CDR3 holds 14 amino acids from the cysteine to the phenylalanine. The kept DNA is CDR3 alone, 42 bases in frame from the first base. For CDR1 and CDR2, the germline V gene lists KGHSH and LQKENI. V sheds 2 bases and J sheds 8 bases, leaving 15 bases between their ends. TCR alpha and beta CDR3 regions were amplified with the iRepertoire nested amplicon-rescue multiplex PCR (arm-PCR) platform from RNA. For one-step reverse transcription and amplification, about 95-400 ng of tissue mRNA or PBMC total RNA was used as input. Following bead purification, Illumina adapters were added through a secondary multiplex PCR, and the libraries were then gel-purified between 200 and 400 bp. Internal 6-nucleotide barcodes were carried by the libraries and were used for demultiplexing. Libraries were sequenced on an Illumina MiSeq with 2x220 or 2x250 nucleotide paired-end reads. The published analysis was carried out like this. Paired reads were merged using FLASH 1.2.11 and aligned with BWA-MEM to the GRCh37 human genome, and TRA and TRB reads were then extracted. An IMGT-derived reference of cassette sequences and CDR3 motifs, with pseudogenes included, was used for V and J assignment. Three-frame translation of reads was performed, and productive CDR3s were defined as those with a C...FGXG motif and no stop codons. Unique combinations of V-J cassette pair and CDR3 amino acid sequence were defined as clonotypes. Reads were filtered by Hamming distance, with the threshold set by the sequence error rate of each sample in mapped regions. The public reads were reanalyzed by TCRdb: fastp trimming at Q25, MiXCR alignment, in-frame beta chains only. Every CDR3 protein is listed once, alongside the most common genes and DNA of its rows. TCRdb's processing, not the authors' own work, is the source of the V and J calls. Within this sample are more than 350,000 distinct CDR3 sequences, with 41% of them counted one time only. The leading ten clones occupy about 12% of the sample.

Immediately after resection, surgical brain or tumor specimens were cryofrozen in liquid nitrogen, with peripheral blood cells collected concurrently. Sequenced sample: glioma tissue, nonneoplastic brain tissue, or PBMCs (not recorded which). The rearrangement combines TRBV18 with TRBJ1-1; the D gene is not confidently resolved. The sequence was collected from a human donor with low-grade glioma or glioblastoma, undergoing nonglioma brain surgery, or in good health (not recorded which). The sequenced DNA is TGTGCCAGCTCACCAATTTTAGATCCAGAAGAAGCTTTCTTT. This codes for CASSPILDPEEAFF.